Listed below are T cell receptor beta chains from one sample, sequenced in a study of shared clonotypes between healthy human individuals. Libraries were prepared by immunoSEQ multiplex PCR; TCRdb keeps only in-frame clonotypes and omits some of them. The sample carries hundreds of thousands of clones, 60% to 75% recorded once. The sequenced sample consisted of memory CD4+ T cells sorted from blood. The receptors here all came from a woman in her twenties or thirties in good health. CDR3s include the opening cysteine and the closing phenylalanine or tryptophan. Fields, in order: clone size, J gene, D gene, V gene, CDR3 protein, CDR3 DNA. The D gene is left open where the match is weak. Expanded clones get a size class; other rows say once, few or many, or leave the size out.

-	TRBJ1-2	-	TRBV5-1	CASSSGTGLNYGYTF	TGCGCCAGCAGCTCGGGGACGGGATTAAACTATGGCTACACCTTC
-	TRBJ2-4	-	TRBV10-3	CASRGDSGNIQYF	TGTGCCTCAAGGGGGGATTCGGGGAACATTCAGTACTTC
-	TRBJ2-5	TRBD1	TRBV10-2	CASSAALTGVRETQYF	TGCGCCAGCAGTGCTGCGTTAACAGGGGTGCGGGAGACCCAGTACTTC
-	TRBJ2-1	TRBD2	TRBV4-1	CASSLETSGSHEQFF	TGCGCCAGCAGCCTTGAAACTAGCGGGAGTCATGAGCAGTTCTTC
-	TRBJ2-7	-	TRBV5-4	CASSLEGFGNEQYF	TGTGCCAGCAGCTTGGAGGGGTTTGGGAACGAGCAGTACTTC
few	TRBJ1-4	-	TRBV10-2	CASSEGAPNEKLFF	TGCGCCAGCAGTGAGGGGGCCCCGAATGAAAAACTGTTTTTT
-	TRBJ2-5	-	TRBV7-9	CASSLGRSQQETQYF	TGTGCCAGCAGCTTAGGCCGGTCACAACAAGAGACCCAGTACTTC
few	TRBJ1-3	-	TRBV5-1	CASSTGTAGNTIYF	TGCGCCAGCAGCACCGGAACGGCTGGAAACACCATATATTTT
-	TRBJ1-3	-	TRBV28	CASSYGVRVPGNTIYF	TGTGCCAGCAGTTACGGCGTCAGGGTCCCTGGAAACACCATATATTTT
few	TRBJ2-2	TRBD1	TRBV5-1	CASSLQGDTGELFF	TGCGCCAGCAGCTTGCAGGGGGACACCGGGGAGCTGTTTTTT
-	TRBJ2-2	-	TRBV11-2	CASSLLAGELFF	TGTGCCAGCAGCTTATTAGCCGGGGAGCTGTTTTTT
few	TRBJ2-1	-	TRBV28	CASSPAVGVIDEQFF	TGTGCCAGCAGTCCGGCGGTTGGAGTGATCGATGAGCAGTTCTTC
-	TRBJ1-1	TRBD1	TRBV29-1	CSVHSGTDTEAFF	TGCAGCGTGCATTCCGGGACAGACACTGAAGCTTTCTTT
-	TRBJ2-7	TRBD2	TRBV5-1	CASSLVAGAKPYEQYF	TGCGCCAGCAGCTTGGTAGCGGGTGCTAAACCCTACGAGCAGTACTTC
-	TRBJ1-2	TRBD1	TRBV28	CASSPGQGAGGYTF	TGTGCCAGCAGTCCCGGCCAGGGGGCTGGTGGCTACACCTTC
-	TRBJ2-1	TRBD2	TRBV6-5	CASSYRTSGSSGEQFF	TGTGCCAGCAGTTATCGGACTAGCGGGAGTTCGGGAGAGCAGTTCTTC
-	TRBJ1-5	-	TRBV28	CASLSTSNQPQHF	TGTGCCAGCCTTTCAACCTCAAATCAGCCCCAGCATTTT
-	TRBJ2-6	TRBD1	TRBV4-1	CASSQGDRVSGANVLTF	TGCGCCAGCAGCCAAGGGGACAGGGTCTCTGGGGCCAACGTCCTGACTTTC
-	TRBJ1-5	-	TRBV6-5	CASSYRGYNQPQHF	TGTGCCAGCAGTTACAGGGGATACAATCAGCCCCAGCATTTT
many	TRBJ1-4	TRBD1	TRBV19	CASSNDREGEKLFF	TGTGCCAGTAGTAACGACAGGGAAGGGGAAAAACTGTTTTTT
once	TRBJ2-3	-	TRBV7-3	CASSLSGPTDTQYF	TGTGCCAGCAGCTTATCGGGGCCCACAGATACGCAGTATTTT
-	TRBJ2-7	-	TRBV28	CASSLGYEQYF	TGTGCCAGCAGCCTTGGCTACGAGCAGTACTTC
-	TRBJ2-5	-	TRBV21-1	CASSSPGLAGGGETQYF	TGTGCCAGCAGCTCTCCGGGACTAGCGGGAGGCGGGGAGACCCAGTACTTC
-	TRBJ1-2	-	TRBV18	CASSPVGRNYGYTF	TGTGCCAGCTCACCGGTGGGCCGGAATTATGGCTACACCTTC
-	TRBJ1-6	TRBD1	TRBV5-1	CASSDPGQGANSPLHF	TGCGCCAGCAGCGATCCGGGACAGGGGGCTAATTCACCCCTCCACTTT
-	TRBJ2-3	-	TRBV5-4	CASSWGTYGTDTQYF	TGTGCCAGCAGCTGGGGGACTTATGGGACAGATACGCAGTATTTT
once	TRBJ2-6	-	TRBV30	CAWSVGAAGANVLTF	TGTGCCTGGAGTGTTGGGGCGGCTGGGGCCAACGTCCTGACTTTC
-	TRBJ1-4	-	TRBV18	CASSNHWRTNEKLFF	TGTGCCAGCTCAAACCATTGGAGGACTAATGAAAAACTGTTTTTT
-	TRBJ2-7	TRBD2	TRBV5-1	CASSSTSGRAEDEQYF	TGCGCCAGCAGCTCGACTAGCGGGAGGGCCGAGGACGAGCAGTACTTC
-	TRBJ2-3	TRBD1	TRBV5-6	CASSLVRQGLTDTQYF	TGTGCCAGCAGCTTGGTACGACAGGGGCTCACAGATACGCAGTATTTT
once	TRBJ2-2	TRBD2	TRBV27	CASSSGLAGTGELFF	TGTGCCAGCAGTTCGGGACTAGCGGGTACCGGGGAGCTGTTTTTT
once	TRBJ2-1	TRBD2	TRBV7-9	CASSLGGLAGGWDEQFF	TGTGCCAGCAGCTTAGGGGGACTAGCGGGAGGTTGGGATGAGCAGTTCTTC
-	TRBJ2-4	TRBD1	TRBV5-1	CASSLEQGASIQYF	TGCGCCAGCAGCTTGGAACAGGGGGCTAGCATTCAGTACTTC
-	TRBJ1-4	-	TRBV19	CASSIRGGNEKLFF	TGTGCCAGTAGTATCAGGGGAGGTAATGAAAAACTGTTTTTT
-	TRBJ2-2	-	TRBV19	CASYTGSGNTGELFF	TGTGCCAGTTATACAGGGTCAGGTAACACCGGGGAGCTGTTTTTT
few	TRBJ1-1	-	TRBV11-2	CASSSRRNTEAFF	TGTGCCAGCAGCTCCCGGCGGAACACTGAAGCTTTCTTT
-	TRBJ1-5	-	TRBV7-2	CASSPGATGRANQPQHF	TGTGCCAGCAGCCCAGGGGCGACGGGTCGTGCCAATCAGCCCCAGCATTTT
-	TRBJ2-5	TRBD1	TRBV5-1	CASSKGQDGETQYF	TGCGCCAGCAGCAAGGGACAGGATGGAGAGACCCAGTACTTC
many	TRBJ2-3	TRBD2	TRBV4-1	CASSERLAGSTDTQYF	TGCGCCAGCAGCGAACGACTAGCGGGAAGCACAGATACGCAGTATTTT
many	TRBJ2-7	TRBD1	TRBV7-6	CASSPGIGTGHGEQYF	TGTGCCAGCAGCCCCGGGATCGGGACAGGGCACGGCGAGCAGTACTTC
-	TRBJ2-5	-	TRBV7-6	CASSLGQGEETQYF	TGTGCCAGCAGCTTAGGACAAGGGGAAGAGACCCAGTACTTC
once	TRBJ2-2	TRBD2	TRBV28	CASSLWLAGGTGELFF	TGTGCCAGCAGTTTATGGTTAGCGGGAGGCACCGGGGAGCTGTTTTTT
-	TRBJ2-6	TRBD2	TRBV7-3	CASSIQGLAGETGANVLTF	TGTGCCAGCAGCATCCAGGGACTAGCGGGAGAAACTGGGGCCAACGTCCTGACTTTC
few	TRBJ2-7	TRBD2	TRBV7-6	CASSRGTSGWQYF	TGTGCCAGCAGCCGAGGGACTAGCGGTTGGCAGTACTTC
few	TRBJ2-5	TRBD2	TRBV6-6	CASSYTGGRAGETQYF	TGTGCCAGCAGTTATACTGGCGGGAGGGCGGGCGAGACCCAGTACTTC
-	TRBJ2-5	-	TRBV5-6	CASSLRGTETETQYF	TGTGCCAGCAGCTTGCGGGGGACAGAGACGGAGACCCAGTACTTC
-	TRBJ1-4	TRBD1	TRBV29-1	CSASGTGSEKLFF	TGCAGCGCCTCTGGGACAGGGAGTGAAAAACTGTTTTTT
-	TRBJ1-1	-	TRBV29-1	CSVVLQGNTEAFF	TGCAGCGTTGTATTACAGGGGAACACTGAAGCTTTCTTT
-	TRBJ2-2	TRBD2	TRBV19	CASSKLGGSFDTGELFF	TGTGCCAGTAGTAAACTAGGCGGGAGCTTTGACACCGGGGAGCTGTTTTTT
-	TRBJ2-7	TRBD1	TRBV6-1	CASSEMGTGGSYEQYF	TGTGCCAGCAGTGAAATGGGGACAGGCGGCTCCTACGAGCAGTACTTC
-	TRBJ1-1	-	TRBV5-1	CASCEGSENTEAFF	TGCGCCAGCTGTGAGGGTTCCGAGAACACTGAAGCTTTCTTT
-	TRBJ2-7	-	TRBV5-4	CASSSAMGAVFPYEQYF	TGTGCCAGCAGCAGCGCTATGGGGGCGGTCTTCCCCTACGAGCAGTACTTC
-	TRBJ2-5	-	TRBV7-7	CASSPQYF	TGTGCCAGCAGCCCACAATACTTC
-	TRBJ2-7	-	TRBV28	CASTGPGAYEQYF	TGTGCCAGCACCGGACCGGGGGCTTACGAGCAGTACTTC
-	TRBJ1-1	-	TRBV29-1	CSASVNTEAFF	TGCAGCGCCAGTGTGAACACTGAAGCTTTCTTT
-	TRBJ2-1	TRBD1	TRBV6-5	CASSYDRVGNEQFF	TGTGCCAGCAGTTACGACAGGGTTGGGAATGAGCAGTTCTTC
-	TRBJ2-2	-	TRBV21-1	CASTSHGKYTGELFF	TGTGCCAGCACGTCCCACGGGAAATACACCGGGGAGCTGTTTTTT
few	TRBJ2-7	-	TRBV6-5	CASSPLGAGVEQYF	TGTGCCAGCAGCCCCCTAGGGGCAGGGGTCGAGCAGTACTTC